This T cell receptor (beta chain) was captured by sequencing in a study of PD-1 blockade in mismatch repair-deficient tumors. Overall study context: Patients had around 11 mismatch repair-deficient cancer types and were previously treated and progressing. Findings of the study overall: Tumor-resident clones, often undetectable pretreatment in blood, expanded then contracted after pembrolizumab.

TCRs were sequenced from a few patients responding to pembrolizumab. About this clone: The antigen remains unidentified.

The CDR3 covers 12 residues. Per germline, CDR1 SNHLY and CDR2 FYNNEI. With 3 bases removed from V and 4 bases from J, the gap between germline ends came to 6 bases. Libraries were prepared by immunoSEQ multiplex PCR; TCRdb keeps only in-frame clonotypes and omits some of them. The repertoire has under 50,000 clones, 70% to 80% of them found once; the top ten carry roughly 22%. V and J are TRBV2 and TRBJ1-2; no definite D call. The TCR originated in an adult with mismatch repair-deficient cancer. Sequencing used peripheral blood, obtained 4 weeks after starting pembrolizumab. The CDR3 region has the DNA TGTGCCAGCAGTGAGCAGAGCTATGGCTACACCTTC. Translation gives CASSEQSYGYTF.